The 22 T cell receptor beta chains in this list originate from one sample, sequenced in a study of blood T cell repertoires in COVID-19. The repertoire was sequenced with immunoSEQ multiplex PCR; TCRdb's copy has only in-frame clones and lacks some. The table has some 320,000 clones, 70% to 90% seen once. The specimen was peripheral blood. The receptors come from a human donor in a cohort sampled during active COVID-19.

The CDR3 region has the DNA TGTGCCAGTAGTATAGTGGCCGGAACTAGGGGCTACACCTTC. Its translation is CASSIVAGTRGYTF. The J gene is TRBJ1-2, the V gene TRBV19; D uncertain. The germline gives CDR1 LNHDA, CDR2 SQIVND (reference sequence). CDR3 size: 14 residues. Trimming pared 1 base from V and 8 bases from J, leaving 14 bases between.

CDR3 amino acids: CASSLQGARGGNYGYTF. The CDR3 DNA sequence: TGTGCCAGCAGCTTACAGGGGGCCCGCGGGGGTAACTATGGCTACACCTTC. The V gene is TRBV11-2, the J gene TRBJ1-2, with 8 bases lining up with TRBD1. The J segment lost 1 base and the V segment lost 2 bases, leaving 9 bases of the junction unmatched. Germline CDR1 is SGHAT and CDR2 is FQNNGV. The CDR3 contains 17 residues.

This chain links TRBV5-1 with TRBJ2-3, with D perhaps TRBD2 (5 bases). CDR1 is SGHRS and CDR2 is YFSETQ in the germline V gene. The CDR3 length is 13 residues. The V end was cut by 2 bases, the J end by 5 bases, with 9 bases between. CDR3 sequence reads: CASSFRGVDTQYF. The CDR3 nucleotides read TGCGCCAGCAGCTTCCGGGGAGTAGATACGCAGTATTTT. The whole variable domain, filled in from reference TRBV5-1 and TRBJ2-3, reads KAGVTQTPRYLIKTRGQQVTLSCSPISGHRSVSWYQQTPGQGLQFLFEYFSETQRNKGNFPGRFSGRQFSNSRSEMNVSTLELGDSALYLCASSFRGVDTQYFGPGTRLTVL.

V is TRBV24-1 and J is TRBJ2-1; D possibly corresponds to TRBD2 (6 bases). The length of the CDR3 is 17 residues. CDR1 and CDR2 (germline): KGHDR, SFDVKD. Trimming cost V 3 bases and J 2 bases, with 16 bases left between them. CDR3 residues: CATSDVGDFGPYNEQFF. CDR3 nucleotide sequence: TGTGCCACCAGTGATGTGGGGGACTTCGGTCCCTACAATGAGCAGTTCTTC.

This chain links TRBV24-1 with TRBJ1-1; 7 bases are shared with TRBD1. CDR3 length: 14 residues. In germline, CDR1 is KGHDR, CDR2 SFDVKD. J was trimmed by 0 bases and V by 7 bases; bases with no gene match: 4. The CDR3 loop is CATRQGQLNTEAFF. CDR3 DNA: TGTGCCACCAGACAGGGACAGTTGAACACTGAAGCTTTCTTT.

The chain recombines TRBV18 with TRBJ2-7; a weak D match, TRBD1 (5 bases). Germline loops: CDR1 KGHSH, CDR2 LQKENI. Trimming shortened V by 6 bases and J by 2 bases, and 14 bases separated the two germline ends. CDR3 length: 14 amino acids. The CDR3 nucleotides are TGTGCCAGCTCGGGCGCTGGGGCCCCCTACGAGCAGTACTTC. Its protein is CASSGAGAPYEQYF.

This chain joins TRBV5-4 and TRBJ2-7; D unclear. The CDR3 is 15 residues long. Germline CDR1 reads SGHNT; CDR2 reads YYREEE (reference sequence). V was shortened by 0 bases and J by 3 bases, with 13 bases between the two germline ends. CDR3 amino acids: CASSLDSSTYYEQYF. Written as DNA, the CDR3 is TGTGCCAGCAGCTTGGACAGTAGTACCTACTACGAGCAGTACTTC.

The rearrangement joins TRBV18 to TRBJ1-5; D unresolved. CDR1 is KGHSH, CDR2 LQKENI, per germline. With 8 bases removed from V and 3 bases from J, the gap between germline ends came to 11 bases. The CDR3 contains 13 residues. The CDR3 spells CASRIGLNQPQHF. The CDR3 coding sequence is TGTGCCAGCCGTATAGGACTCAATCAGCCCCAGCATTTT.

This chain links TRBV5-1 with TRBJ1-6, with D perhaps TRBD1 (6 bases). The V end was cut by 3 bases, the J end by 9 bases, with 22 bases between. The CDR3 runs to 17 residues. Germline V lookup: CDR1 SGHRS, CDR2 YFSETQ. The chain's CDR3 is CASSSRGEIGGLSPLHF. The CDR3 nucleotides read TGCGCCAGCAGCTCGCGAGGGGAGATCGGGGGGCTTTCACCCCTCCACTTT.

V usage is TRBV4-2 and J usage is TRBJ1-5; D is undetermined. The CDR3 has 13 residues. Germline V gene sequence: CDR1 LGHNA, CDR2 YNFKEQ. V was trimmed by 1 base and J by 4 bases, leaving 5 bases between them. This chain's CDR3 is CASSQAPNQPQHF. The CDR3 bases are TGTGCCAGCAGCCAAGCCCCAAATCAGCCCCAGCATTTT.

This chain uses TRBV6-1 with TRBJ2-7; 9 nucleotides match TRBD1. Germline CDR1 MNHNS, CDR2 SASEGT. Unmatched junction bases numbered 3, after V lost 2 bases and J lost 1 base. The CDR3 has 15 residues. In DNA form, the CDR3 reads TGTGCCAGCAGTGAAATGACAGGGGGGTCCTACGAGCAGTACTTC. Its translation: CASSEMTGGSYEQYF.

The CDR3 region has the DNA TGTGCCAGCAGTGAAGCGAACAGGAACTACGAGCAGTACTTC. Its translation: CASSEANRNYEQYF. The chain combines TRBV6-1 with TRBJ2-7, with TRBD1 as a possible D gene (5 bases). This CDR3 is built from 14 residues. In germline, CDR1 is MNHNS, CDR2 SASEGT. The V end was cut by 0 bases, the J end by 3 bases, with 9 bases between.

This chain uses TRBV19 with TRBJ2-4; 8 bases fit TRBD1. Losses at the gene ends were 6 bases for V and 1 base for J; bases not matched to a gene: 20. The CDR3 extends over 20 amino acids. In germline, CDR1 is LNHDA, CDR2 SQIVND (reference sequence). CDR3 protein: CASSPYIGQGALWAKNIQYF. CDR3 DNA sequence: TGTGCCAGTAGCCCTTATATCGGGCAGGGGGCTTTATGGGCCAAAAACATTCAGTACTTC.

This chain connects TRBV12-3 or TRBV12-4 to TRBJ2-1; TRBD2 aligns across 8 bases. This CDR3 is built from 13 residues. V dropped 5 bases and J dropped 8; count of bases not matched to a gene: 5. CDR3 residues: CASSTDSGDEQFF. Here the CDR3 DNA reads TGTGCCAGCAGTACCGATAGCGGGGATGAGCAGTTCTTC.

The V and J genes are TRBV12-3 or TRBV12-4 and TRBJ2-1; D may be TRBD2 (5 bases). V shed 7 bases and J shed 6 bases, with 10 bases lying between them. The CDR3 runs 12 residues. The CDR3 sequence is CASTSAGNEQFF. The CDR3 DNA sequence: TGTGCCAGCACCTCGGCGGGCAATGAGCAGTTCTTC.

This chain uses TRBV19 with TRBJ1-1, with 9 bases lining up with TRBD1. Germline loops: CDR1 LNHDA, CDR2 SQIVND (reference sequence). The length of the CDR3 is 15 residues. With 6 bases clipped from V and 8 bases from J, the junction kept 13 bases outside the gene matches. The CDR3, as DNA: TGTGCCAGTAGAAGAGGGGGGACAGGGCAATCAGAAGCTTTCTTT. Encoded protein: CASRRGGTGQSEAFF.

The chain couples TRBV5-6 to TRBJ1-6; D not resolved. The CDR3 spans 17 residues. CDR1 and CDR2 from the germline V gene are SGHDT and YYEEEE. V gave up 3 bases and J gave up 2 bases, with 15 bases separating them. This CDR3 reads CASSSRPGTAYNSPLHF. In DNA, the CDR3 is TGTGCCAGCAGCTCCCGTCCGGGTACCGCCTATAATTCACCCCTCCACTTT.

This sequence joins TRBV24-1 and TRBJ2-3, with 7 nucleotides matching TRBD2. V was pared by 6 bases and J by 3 bases, with 5 bases of the junction left unmatched. Germline CDR1 reads KGHDR; CDR2 reads SFDVKD. The CDR3 is made up of 14 amino acids. Here the CDR3 reads CATSRGEKTDTQYF. The CDR3 coding sequence is TGTGCCACCAGTCGGGGGGAGAAAACAGATACGCAGTATTTT.

The chain couples TRBV11-2 to TRBJ1-1; a weak D match, TRBD1 (5 bases). Germline CDR1 is SGHAT and CDR2 is FQNNGV. Deletions cut 1 base from V and 4 bases from J, with 13 bases between. The CDR3 runs 15 residues. The CDR3 region has the DNA TGTGCCAGCAGCTTAGCTTTCGACAGACCCACTGAAGCTTTCTTT. Its translation is CASSLAFDRPTEAFF.

V is TRBV7-8 and J is TRBJ2-7, with 10 bases fitting TRBD1. The CDR3 runs 15 residues. From germline, CDR1 is SGHVS and CDR2 FQNEAQ. Trimming took 5 bases from V and 7 from J; bases not matched to a gene: 11. This CDR3 reads CASSVPGQGLREQYF. CDR3 nucleotide sequence: TGTGCCAGCAGCGTGCCGGGACAGGGGCTTCGGGAGCAGTACTTC.

This chain joins TRBV7-3 and TRBJ2-2; 8 positions agree with TRBD1. J was trimmed by 0 bases and V by 5 bases; bases with no gene match: 5. Germline CDR1 is SGHTA and CDR2 is FQGTGA. The CDR3 has 16 amino acids. DNA of the CDR3: TGTGCCAGCAGCAGGCGGACAGGGTCGAACACCGGGGAGCTGTTTTTT. This encodes CASSRRTGSNTGELFF.

This clone has a single count. The chain couples TRBV14 to TRBJ1-2; no clear D. Germline V gene data show CDR1 as SGHDN and CDR2 as FVKESK. CDR3 length equals 15 residues. With 1 base removed from V and 2 bases from J, the gap between germline ends came to 11 bases. CDR3 nucleotide sequence: TGTGCCAGCAGCCAAGTTGAGGGTTGGAACTATGGCTACACCTTC. Translated, it gives CASSQVEGWNYGYTF.